Presented here are 31 T cell receptor beta chains from one specimen sequenced in a study of T cell responses to AZD1222 COVID-19 vaccine. Profiling relied on immunoSEQ multiplex PCR, and the TCRdb table lists in-frame clones only, not all of them. Of 120,000 to 150,000 clones detected, 80% to 95% appear once; the ten largest clones hold roughly 3.1%. The material was peripheral blood, obtained on day 0 of AZD1222 vaccination. Every receptor here comes from an adult in good health.

V is TRBV29-1 and J is TRBJ1-2, with 8 bases aligning to TRBD1. V shed 6 bases, J shed 2 bases, and the junction held 8 bases outside the gene matches. The CDR3 is 14 residues long. CDR1 is SQVTM, CDR2 ANQGSEA, per germline. DNA of the CDR3: TGCAGCGTACCGACAGGGGAATGGAACTATGGCTACACCTTC. It is translated as CSVPTGEWNYGYTF.

This clone occurred a few times. The rearrangement joins TRBV24-1 to TRBJ2-3; D remains ambiguous. Germline V gene data show CDR1 as KGHDR and CDR2 as SFDVKD. The CDR3 is made up of 12 amino acids. V was trimmed by 0 bases and J by 7 bases, leaving 4 bases between them. The CDR3 DNA sequence: TGTGCCACCAGTGATTTGAGCCATACGCAGTATTTT. The encoded protein is CATSDLSHTQYF.

In DNA form, the CDR3 reads TGTGCCAGCAGCCAAGACGTCCCGGGACAGGGCCGAAAACTGTTTTTT. Translating gives CASSQDVPGQGRKLFF. This chain uses TRBV7-9 with TRBJ1-4; the match to TRBD1 covers 9 bases. The CDR3 has 16 amino acids. Germline V gives CDR1 SEHNR, CDR2 FQNEAQ (reference sequence). V gave up 5 bases and J gave up 10 bases; unmatched junction bases: 14. The full variable domain, rest sourced from reference TRBV7-9 and TRBJ1-4, is DTGVSQNPRHKITKRGQNVTFRCDPISEHNRLYWYRQTLGQGPEFLTYFQNEAQLEKSRLLSDRFSAERPKGSFSTLEIQRTEQGDSAMYLCASSQDVPGQGRKLFFGSGTQLSVL.

This chain links TRBV19 with TRBJ2-3; D is unclear. CDR1 is LNHDA, CDR2 SQIVND, per germline (reference sequence). V lost 3 bases and J lost 0, with 10 bases in between. The CDR3 extends over 15 amino acids. CDR3 residues: CASSMNPASTDTQYF. CDR3 nucleotides: TGTGCCAGTAGTATGAATCCTGCTAGCACAGATACGCAGTATTTT. The variable domain in full, with the rest retrieved from reference TRBV19 and TRBJ2-3, is DGGITQSPKYLFRKEGQNVTLSCEQNLNHDAMYWYRQDPGQGLRLIYYSQIVNDFQKGDIAEGYSVSREKKESFPLTVTSAQKNPTAFYLCASSMNPASTDTQYFGPGTRLTVL.

The V call is TRBV20-1, the J call TRBJ1-2; D not resolved. Deletions cut 3 bases from V and 8 bases from J, with 4 bases between. There are 9 residues in the CDR3. Germline V gene sequence: CDR1 DFQATT, CDR2 SNEGSKA (reference sequence). Here the CDR3 DNA reads TGCAGTGCTAGTGTCGGCTACACCTTC. The encoded protein is CSASVGYTF.

V usage is TRBV7-8 and J usage is TRBJ2-3; 8 bases match TRBD1. With 5 bases clipped from V and 3 bases from J, the junction kept 7 bases outside the gene matches. Germline assignment: CDR1 SGHVS and CDR2 FQNEAQ. The CDR3 runs to 15 residues. The CDR3 loop is CASSATGARTDTQYF. The CDR3 DNA follows: TGTGCCAGCAGCGCGACAGGGGCCAGGACAGATACGCAGTATTTT.

This clone was detected only once. The chain's CDR3 is CASGRDRGLEKLFF. The CDR3 bases are TGTGCCAGCGGGCGGGACAGGGGGCTCGAAAAACTGTTTTTT. The rearrangement uses TRBV27 and TRBJ1-4; 12 nucleotides line up with TRBD1. CDR1 and CDR2 from the germline V gene are MNHEY and SMNVEV (reference sequence). V lost 8 bases to trimming and J lost 8 bases; unmatched junction nucleotides: 6. CDR3 length equals 14 residues.

This sequence joins TRBV7-2 and TRBJ1-2; D unclear. Between the trimmed V and J ends, which lost 3 bases and 8 bases, there was a span of 19 bases. Per germline, CDR1 SGHTA and CDR2 FQGNSA. The CDR3 is made up of 15 amino acids. This CDR3 reads CASSFLRGTSGGYTF. The CDR3 DNA follows: TGTGCCAGCAGCTTTCTACGGGGTACATCGGGCGGCTACACCTTC.

The chain uses TRBV5-5 and TRBJ2-1, with a weak D call TRBD2 (5 bases). V shed 2 bases and J shed 4 bases, with 10 bases lying between them. The CDR3 contains 14 residues. The germline gives CDR1 SGHKS, CDR2 YYEKEE (reference sequence). This CDR3 reads CASSFLREYNEQFF. The DNA for the CDR3 is TGTGCCAGCAGCTTCTTGAGGGAGTACAATGAGCAGTTCTTC.

The rearrangement joins TRBV7-2 to TRBJ2-7; the D gene is possibly TRBD1 (5 bases). Trimming stripped 5 bases from V and 5 bases from J, with 22 bases between. The germline gives CDR1 SGHTA, CDR2 FQGNSA. This CDR3 comprises 16 residues. CDR3 region: CASSVDLGAMGNEQYF. In nucleotides, the CDR3 is TGTGCCAGCAGCGTAGATCTTGGGGCGATGGGGAACGAGCAGTACTTC.

V is TRBV5-1 and J is TRBJ2-7, with D perhaps matching TRBD1 (6 bases). Trimming cost V 1 base and J 5 bases, with 16 bases left between them. Germline lookup yields CDR1 SGHRS and CDR2 YFSETQ. The CDR3 extends over 15 amino acids. CDR3 protein: CASSLRIGQRNEQYF. CDR3 sequence (DNA): TGCGCCAGCAGCTTGCGTATTGGACAGCGCAACGAGCAGTACTTC.

Only a few counts were recorded for this clone. The chain uses TRBV6-4 and TRBJ2-2; 8 nucleotides line up with TRBD1. This CDR3 spans 16 amino acids. J lost 1 base, V lost 0 bases, and 1 base had no gene match. Germline V gene sequence: CDR1 MRHNA, CDR2 SNTAGT. The CDR3: CASSDSGTGNTGELFF. CDR3 in DNA: TGTGCCAGCAGTGACTCCGGGACAGGGAACACCGGGGAGCTGTTTTTT.

The V gene is TRBV5-4, the J gene TRBJ2-3; TRBD2 matches 10 bases. The J segment lost 6 bases and the V segment lost 4 bases, leaving 20 bases of the junction unmatched. The CDR3 is 19 residues long. Germline loops: CDR1 SGHNT, CDR2 YYREEE (reference sequence). The CDR3 loop reads CASSAPPGTSVFREDTQYF. Written as DNA, the CDR3 is TGTGCCAGCAGCGCCCCGCCCGGGACTAGCGTGTTTCGGGAGGATACGCAGTATTTT.

The V gene is TRBV29-1, the J gene TRBJ1-2; 9 bases map to TRBD1. CDR1 is SQVTM and CDR2 is ANQGSEA in the germline V gene. The CDR3 extends over 13 amino acids. The V and J ends lost 3 bases and 6 bases, in that order; junction bases with no gene match: 5. CDR3: CSVEMTGGNGYTF. In nucleotides, the CDR3 is TGCAGCGTTGAGATGACAGGGGGAAATGGCTACACCTTC.

The chain recombines TRBV5-1 with TRBJ1-2, with 11 bases identical to TRBD1. The CDR3 runs 15 residues. The germline gives CDR1 SGHRS, CDR2 YFSETQ. V gave up 4 bases and J gave up 5 bases; unmatched junction bases: 7. The DNA for the CDR3 is TGCGCCAGCAGCGAGGGGACAGGGGGAGGTTATGGCTACACCTTC. This encodes CASSEGTGGGYGYTF.

This chain joins TRBV30 and TRBJ1-2, with D unresolved. The CDR3 extends over 16 amino acids. V was shortened by 0 bases and J by 8 bases, with 22 bases between the two germline ends. The germline CDR1 and CDR2 sequences are GTSNPN and SVGIG (reference sequence). CDR3: CAWSVRLAPGGRGYTF. In DNA, the CDR3 is TGTGCCTGGAGTGTACGGTTAGCGCCCGGAGGAAGGGGCTACACCTTC.

The chain combines TRBV6-2 or TRBV6-3 with TRBJ1-2, with D tentatively TRBD1 (6 bases). The CDR3 is 13 amino acids. The V end lost 4 bases, the J end lost 6 bases, and 12 bases lay between the germline ends. In germline, CDR1 is MNHEY, CDR2 SVGEGT. The CDR3 sequence: CASSFRRGDGYTF. The CDR3 DNA sequence: TGTGCCAGCAGTTTCCGCAGGGGAGATGGCTACACCTTC.

In its sample, this clone was seen once. The rearrangement joins TRBV5-1 to TRBJ2-7; TRBD1 might be the D (6 bases). The CDR3 contains 15 residues. V lost 0 bases to trimming and J lost 3 bases, with 13 bases between them. The germline gives CDR1 SGHRS, CDR2 YFSETQ. Here the CDR3 DNA reads TGCGCCAGCAGCTTGGTTCTGGGGGCCGGCTACGAGCAGTACTTC. Translation gives CASSLVLGAGYEQYF.

This chain joins TRBV5-4 and TRBJ1-1; D gene unclear. The CDR3 runs 13 residues. Trimming removed 0 bases at V and 11 bases at J, with 14 bases between. Germline lookup yields CDR1 SGHNT and CDR2 YYREEE (reference sequence). CDR3: CASSLADTPEAFF. The CDR3 DNA is TGTGCCAGCAGCTTGGCCGACACGCCGGAGGCTTTCTTT.

The chain links TRBV12-3 or TRBV12-4 to TRBJ2-2; D is undetermined. The CDR3 extends over 12 amino acids. Trimming cost V 6 bases and J 3 bases, with 5 bases left between them. Here the CDR3 DNA reads TGTGCCAGCAGCCGCGACACCGGGGAGCTGTTTTTT. Translated: CASSRDTGELFF.

DNA for the CDR3: TGTGCCAGCAGAAGGGACGACTTAAACTATGGCTACACCTTC. This encodes CASRRDDLNYGYTF. This chain links TRBV6-5 with TRBJ1-2; D perhaps matches TRBD1 (5 bases). The germline V gene encodes CDR1 MNHEY and CDR2 SVGAGI. V lost 6 bases and J 2 bases, leaving 13 bases between the germline ends. The CDR3 has 14 residues.

The chain recombines TRBV7-3 with TRBJ2-2; TRBD1 is a possible D gene (6 bases). V shed 5 bases and J shed 3 bases, with 13 bases lying between them. The CDR3 has 15 residues. CDR1 is SGHTA, CDR2 FQGTGA, per germline. CDR3 DNA sequence: TGTGCCAGCAGCGCCTACAGGGTCGACACCGGGGAGCTGTTTTTT. It is translated as CASSAYRVDTGELFF.

The chain combines TRBV11-2 with TRBJ2-7; D perhaps matches TRBD1 (6 bases). The CDR3 contains 15 residues. Germline V gene sequence: CDR1 SGHAT, CDR2 FQNNGV. The V end lost 0 bases, the J end lost 4 bases, and 13 bases lay between the germline ends. The chain's CDR3 is CASSLEGRGLYEQYF. CDR3 DNA: TGTGCCAGCAGCTTAGAAGGCAGGGGTTTATACGAGCAGTACTTC.

The chain employs TRBV18 and TRBJ1-2; D gene uncertain. Trimming stripped 6 bases from V and 10 bases from J, with 21 bases between. Germline CDR1 and CDR2: KGHSH and LQKENI. CDR3 size: 14 residues. The CDR3 nucleotides read TGTGCCAGCTCGGACCCGGAGCCTCGTTCTGTCTACACCTTC. It specifies CASSDPEPRSVYTF.

This chain joins TRBV28 and TRBJ2-1; no reliable D call. Germline V gene sequence: CDR1 MDHEN, CDR2 SYDVKM. CDR3 size: 17 residues. Between the trimmed V and J ends, which lost 5 bases and 0 bases, there was a span of 17 bases. CDR3 loop: CASSPSRAGFSYNEQFF. CDR3 nucleotide sequence: TGTGCCAGCAGTCCCTCGAGAGCAGGATTCTCCTACAATGAGCAGTTCTTC.

The V call is TRBV6-5, the J call TRBJ1-2, with 7 nucleotides matching TRBD1. Germline V gives CDR1 MNHEY, CDR2 SVGAGI. The CDR3 runs 13 residues. The ends lost 6 bases at V and 3 bases at J; junction bases unmatched: 4. CDR3: CASSRGGDYGYTF. The CDR3 region has the DNA TGTGCCAGCAGCAGGGGGGGCGACTATGGCTACACCTTC.

This rearrangement joins TRBV19 to TRBJ2-3; the D gene could be TRBD1 or TRBD2 (5 bases each). CDR1 and CDR2 from the germline V gene are LNHDA and SQIVND (reference sequence). The CDR3 sequence is 14 residues long. The ends were cut back, 5 bases at V and 2 bases at J, with 11 bases in the middle. The DNA for the CDR3 is TGTGCCAGTAGTGCCGGGGCGATCACAGATACGCAGTATTTT. Translation: CASSAGAITDTQYF.

The chain uses TRBV7-9 and TRBJ1-5, with 8 bases aligning to TRBD1. CDR1 is SEHNR and CDR2 is FQNEAQ in the germline V gene (reference sequence). This CDR3 is built from 15 residues. The V gene end was trimmed by 1 base and the J gene end by 11 bases; junction bases not matched to a gene: 10. CDR3 sequence: CASSLVGQGAMAQHF. The CDR3 DNA sequence: TGTGCCAGCAGCTTAGTAGGGCAGGGGGCCATGGCCCAGCATTTT.

The chain links TRBV3-1 (or the pseudogene TRBV3-2) to TRBJ2-2, with D uncertain. CDR3 length equals 12 residues. The V and J ends lost 0 bases and 10 bases respectively, with 6 bases between them. Germline CDR1 is LGHDT and CDR2 is YNNKEL (reference sequence). CDR3 bases: TGTGCCAGCAGCCAAGAACCCTCGGAGCTGTTTTTT. It specifies CASSQEPSELFF.

The chain carries TRBV29-1 and TRBJ2-5; D not resolved. The CDR3 is 13 residues long. The ends were cut back, 6 bases at V and 5 bases at J, with 16 bases in the middle. The germline V gene has CDR1 SQVTM and CDR2 ANQGSEA. CDR3 protein: CSVELGGRETQYF. CDR3 nucleotides: TGCAGCGTCGAACTGGGCGGCCGGGAGACCCAGTACTTC.

This clone was found a few times. V is TRBV19 and J is TRBJ1-5, with 7 bases identical to TRBD1. J gave up 4 bases and V 3 bases, and 9 bases lay outside the gene matches. The CDR3 has 16 residues. Germline V lookup: CDR1 LNHDA, CDR2 SQIVND (reference sequence). CDR3 DNA: TGTGCCAGTAGTATCCCCGGGACAGCTTTAAATCAGCCCCAGCATTTT. Translation: CASSIPGTALNQPQHF. The full variable domain, rest sourced from reference TRBV19 and TRBJ1-5, is DGGITQSPKYLFRKEGQNVTLSCEQNLNHDAMYWYRQDPGQGLRLIYYSQIVNDFQKGDIAEGYSVSREKKESFPLTVTSAQKNPTAFYLCASSIPGTALNQPQHFGDGTRLSIL.